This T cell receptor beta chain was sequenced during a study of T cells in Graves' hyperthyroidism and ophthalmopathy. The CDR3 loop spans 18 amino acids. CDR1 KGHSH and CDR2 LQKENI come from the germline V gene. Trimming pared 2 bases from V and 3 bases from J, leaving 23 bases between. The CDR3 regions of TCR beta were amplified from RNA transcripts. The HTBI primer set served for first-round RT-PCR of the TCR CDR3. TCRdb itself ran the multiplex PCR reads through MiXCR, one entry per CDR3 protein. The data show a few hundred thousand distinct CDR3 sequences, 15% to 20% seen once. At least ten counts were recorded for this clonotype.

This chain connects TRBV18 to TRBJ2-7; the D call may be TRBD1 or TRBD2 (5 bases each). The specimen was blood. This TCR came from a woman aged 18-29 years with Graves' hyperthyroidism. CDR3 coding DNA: TGTGCCAGCTCACCATCTCCGAGGGGCCGCGGTTCCCTCTACGAGCAGTACTTC. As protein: CASSPSPRGRGSLYEQYF.